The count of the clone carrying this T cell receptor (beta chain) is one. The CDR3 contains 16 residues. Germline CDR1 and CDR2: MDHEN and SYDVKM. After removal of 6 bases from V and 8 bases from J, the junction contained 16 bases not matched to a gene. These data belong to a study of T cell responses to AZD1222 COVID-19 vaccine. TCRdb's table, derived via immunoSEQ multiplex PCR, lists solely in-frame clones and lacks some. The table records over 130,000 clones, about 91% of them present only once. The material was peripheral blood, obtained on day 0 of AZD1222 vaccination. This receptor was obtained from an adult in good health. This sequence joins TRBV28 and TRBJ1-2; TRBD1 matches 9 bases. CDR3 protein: CASRLGVGQGLGGYTF. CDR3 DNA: TGTGCCAGCAGGCTTGGTGTTGGACAGGGGCTAGGAGGCTACACCTTC.